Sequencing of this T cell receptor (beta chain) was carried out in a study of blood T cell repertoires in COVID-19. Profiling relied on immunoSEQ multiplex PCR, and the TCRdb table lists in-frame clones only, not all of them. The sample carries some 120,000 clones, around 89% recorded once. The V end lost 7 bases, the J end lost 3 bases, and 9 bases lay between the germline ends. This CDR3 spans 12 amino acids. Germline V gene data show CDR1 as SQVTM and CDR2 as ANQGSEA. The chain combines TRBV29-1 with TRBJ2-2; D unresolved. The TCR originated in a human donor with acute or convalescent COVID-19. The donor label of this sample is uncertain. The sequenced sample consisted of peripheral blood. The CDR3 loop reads CSAPFDTGELFF. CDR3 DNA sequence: TGCAGCGCCCCTTTCGACACCGGGGAGCTGTTTTTT.